This record looks at one T cell receptor (beta chain) sequence and its context. This CDR3 is 15 amino acids long. Germline assignment: CDR1 KGHDR and CDR2 SFDVKD. The V end lost 2 bases, the J end lost 3 bases, and 12 bases lay between the germline ends. The record originates from a study of blood T cell repertoires in COVID-19. Background on the study: Spain, Italy and the United States supplied samples that represented acute and convalescent COVID-19. T cells, B-cell-depleted T cells, or PBMCs supplied cDNA or gDNA.

Some clones are missing from TCRdb's copy, which holds only in-frame ones; the method was immunoSEQ multiplex PCR. The sample holds about 190,000 clones, roughly 84% seen once. J is TRBJ1-1 and V is TRBV24-1; maybe TRBD1 (5 bases). Input material: peripheral blood. The origin of this receptor is a woman aged 40 to 55 who had recovered from COVID-19. CDR3 in amino acids: CATSDSSKGDTEAFF. In DNA, the CDR3 is TGTGCCACCAGTGATTCCAGCAAAGGGGACACTGAAGCTTTCTTT.